The clone carrying this T cell receptor (beta chain) was seen at least ten times. Its specificity is unknown. This sample stems from a study of T cells in Graves' hyperthyroidism and ophthalmopathy. Those with hyperthyroidism were 18 to 65 years old, newly diagnosed, and ill for under 2 months. The authors took PBMCs from roughly 9.5 ml fresh peripheral blood. General study results and limits: The model foresaw ophthalmopathy a median about 6.1 months prior to onset.

Trimming left V 6 bases short and J 0 bases short, with 14 bases between. Germline assignment: CDR1 SQVTM and CDR2 ANQGSEA. The CDR3 is made up of 14 amino acids. The source material, RNA transcripts, was used to amplify TCR beta CDR3 regions. A set of HTBI primers served as the primers for a first-round RT-PCR of the TCR CDR3. TCRdb analysed the multiplex PCR reads with MiXCR anew, one entry per CDR3 protein. The sample has around 720,000 distinct CDR3 sequences; roughly 32% are singletons. The sequencing sample was made of blood. This clonotype originated in a woman between 40 and 55 years old with Graves' hyperthyroidism. The chain recombines TRBV29-1 with TRBJ1-1; no definite D call. The CDR3 bases are TGCAGCGTAAGAAGGGAGAACTTGAACACTGAAGCTTTCTTT. Protein: CSVRRENLNTEAFF.